This is a list of T cell receptor beta chains from one sample in a study of shared clonotypes between healthy human individuals. The assay was immunoSEQ multiplex PCR, and TCRdb's table has in-frame clones only and misses some. The top ten hold roughly 0.55% of the sample, which has over a million clones, around three quarters seen once. Sequenced sample: memory CD4+ T cells from PBMCs. These receptors were obtained from a man in his late teens or twenties in good health. Some clones in this sample may be carry-over from other donors' samples. The CDR3 runs from the conserved cysteine through the conserved F or W. A D gene is named only where the DNA matches it firmly. Rows give clone size only sometimes, using once, few, many, or a class for an expanded clone.

>.|TRBV7-2|TRBD2|TRBJ2-5
CASSIAGTSVTETQYF
TGTGCCAGCAGCATCGCCGGGACTAGCGTAACAGAGACCCAGTACTTC
>few|TRBV18|TRBD2|TRBJ2-7
CASSPGLAGSYEQYF
TGTGCCAGCTCACCGGGACTAGCGGGGTCCTACGAGCAGTACTTC
>.|TRBV21-1|.|TRBJ1-2
CASSIRDRGFSYGYTF
TGTGCCAGCAGCATCCGGGACAGGGGGTTTAGCTATGGCTACACCTTC
>.|TRBV5-4|.|TRBJ2-3
CASSPARIHPTDTQYF
TGTGCCAGCAGCCCCGCTCGGATTCATCCCACAGATACGCAGTATTTT
>.|TRBV4-3|.|TRBJ2-7
CASSQERGRTYEQYF
TGCGCCAGCAGCCAAGAAAGGGGCAGGACCTACGAGCAGTACTTC
>.|TRBV10-1|.|TRBJ2-3
CASSDGTTSTDTQYF
TGCGCCAGCAGTGATGGGACAACTAGCACAGATACGCAGTATTTT
>.|TRBV2|.|TRBJ2-1
CASTWSSYNEQFF
TGTGCCAGCACCTGGAGCTCCTACAATGAGCAGTTCTTC
>.|TRBV7-3|.|TRBJ2-7
CASSSRQTSYEQYF
TGTGCCAGCAGCTCCCGACAGACTAGCTACGAGCAGTACTTC
>.|TRBV29-1|.|TRBJ1-3
CSVSPDGYSGNTIYF
TGCAGCGTTTCACCGGACGGATACTCTGGAAACACCATATATTTT
>.|TRBV10-3|.|TRBJ1-4
CAISELQGNEKLFF
TGTGCCATCAGTGAGCTGCAGGGAAATGAAAAACTGTTTTTT
>once|TRBV5-1|.|TRBJ1-1
CASSPRTAGAEAFF
TGCGCCAGCAGCCCACGGACAGCCGGCGCTGAAGCTTTCTTT
>few|TRBV28|TRBD1|TRBJ2-7
CASRPGTGLVYEQYF
TGTGCCAGCAGACCCGGGACAGGGCTGGTTTACGAGCAGTACTTC